The next 11 T cell receptor beta chains were all read from a single sample in a study of blood T cell repertoires in COVID-19. Profiled with immunoSEQ multiplex PCR; TCRdb holds only in-frame clones, not every one. Of 65,000 to 90,000 clones in the sample, 80% to 90% are singletons; the top ten hold approximately 10%. Sequencing was carried out using peripheral blood. The receptor set was obtained from a young woman with acute or convalescent COVID-19.

J is TRBJ2-3 and V is TRBV4-1; TRBD1 agrees at 11 bases. Looked up from germline, CDR1 is MGHRA and CDR2 is YSYEKL. The V gene end was trimmed by 2 bases and the J gene end by 5 bases; junction bases not matched to a gene: 9. The CDR3 has 17 amino acids. CDR3 region: CASSQTGTGGVGDTQYF. The DNA for the CDR3 is TGCGCCAGCAGCCAAACCGGGACAGGGGGGGTAGGAGATACGCAGTATTTT.

The J gene is TRBJ2-7, the V gene TRBV4-2; tentative D call: TRBD1 (5 bases). The V end was cut by 4 bases, the J end by 4 bases, with 14 bases between. From germline, CDR1 is LGHNA and CDR2 YNFKEQ. The CDR3 consists of 14 residues. The CDR3 protein is CASSPYGRVYEQYF. Here the CDR3 DNA reads TGTGCCAGCAGCCCGTACGGCAGGGTATACGAGCAGTACTTC.

A few counts support this clone. This chain links TRBV4-1 with TRBJ1-4, with no clear D. Between the trimmed V and J ends, which lost 2 bases and 5 bases, there was a span of 12 bases. This CDR3 has 15 amino acids. Germline loops: CDR1 MGHRA, CDR2 YSYEKL. The CDR3 region is CASSQPSLANEKLFF. The DNA for the CDR3 is TGCGCCAGCAGCCAACCTTCATTGGCAAATGAAAAACTGTTTTTT.

This clone has a handful of counts. This chain joins TRBV11-2 and TRBJ2-7; perhaps TRBD2 as D (6 bases). The germline CDR1 and CDR2 sequences are SGHAT and FQNNGV. Trimming took 8 bases from V and 6 from J, leaving 14 bases between them. The CDR3 is made up of 12 amino acids. The CDR3 spells CASGGVRSEQYF. The CDR3 nucleotides read TGTGCCAGCGGAGGGGTTCGGAGCGAGCAGTACTTC.

The genes are TRBV7-2 and TRBJ2-3, with D maybe TRBD1 (5 bases). Germline CDR1 reads SGHTA; CDR2 reads FQGNSA. The CDR3 is 13 residues long. Trimming left V 5 bases short and J 7 bases short, with 13 bases between. The CDR3 DNA follows: TGTGCCAGCAGCCCGACCAGGGCTTATACGCAGTATTTT. Amino acid sequence: CASSPTRAYTQYF.

CDR3 loop: CASSQDGAWVTEAFF. The DNA for the CDR3 is TGTGCCAGCAGCCAAGATGGGGCTTGGGTCACTGAAGCTTTCTTT. This chain joins TRBV14 and TRBJ1-1; perhaps TRBD1 as D (5 bases). V was clipped by 0 bases and J by 4 bases, with 12 bases between them. The V gene's germline CDR1 is SGHDN and CDR2 FVKESK. The CDR3 runs 15 residues.

This chain joins TRBV19 and TRBJ2-3; 10 nucleotides match TRBD2. The CDR3 totals 16 residues. From germline, CDR1 is LNHDA and CDR2 SQIVND (reference sequence). V shed 5 bases, J shed 4 bases, and the junction held 9 bases outside the gene matches. The CDR3 loop is CASSPNQAGGPDTQYF. CDR3 DNA sequence: TGTGCCAGTAGTCCAAATCAAGCGGGAGGGCCAGATACGCAGTATTTT.

The chain joins TRBV15 to TRBJ1-4; no reliable D call. Germline V CDR1 and CDR2: LNHNV, YYDKDF (reference sequence). V lost 0 bases and J lost 7, with 12 bases in between. The CDR3 totals 15 residues. The CDR3 nucleotides are TGTGCCACCAGCAGAGATAGAGGGTTGAGTGAAAAACTGTTTTTT. As protein: CATSRDRGLSEKLFF. Full variable domain (outside the CDR3, taken from reference TRBV15 and TRBJ1-4): DAMVIQNPRYQVTQFGKPVTLSCSQTLNHNVMYWYQQKSSQAPKLLFHYYDKDFNNEADTPDNFQSRRPNTSFCFLDIRSPGLGDTAMYLCATSRDRGLSEKLFFGSGTQLSVL.

This chain connects TRBV7-9 to TRBJ2-6; D call uncertain. V dropped 3 bases and J dropped 1 base, with 4 bases sitting between them. Germline V gene sequence: CDR1 SEHNR, CDR2 FQNEAQ (reference sequence). This CDR3 region has 14 residues. CDR3 DNA: TGTGCCAGCAGCTTCCCTTCTGGGGCCAACGTCCTGACTTTC. Protein sequence: CASSFPSGANVLTF.

J is TRBJ2-1 and V is TRBV4-3; the match to TRBD2 covers 7 bases. Germline loops: CDR1 LGHNA, CDR2 YSLEER. There are 16 residues in the CDR3. V shed 1 base, J shed 7 bases, and the junction held 10 bases outside the gene matches. The CDR3 DNA follows: TGCGCCAGCAGCCAAGGGTGGCTAGCGGCGGGGAATGAGCAGTTCTTC. This gives the protein CASSQGWLAAGNEQFF.

This clone was picked up one time. The gene calls are TRBV28 and TRBJ2-1; D is unresolved. There are 15 residues in the CDR3. Germline CDR1 and CDR2: MDHEN and SYDVKM. V shed 4 bases and J shed 0 bases, with 10 bases lying between them. The CDR3 DNA reads TGTGCCAGCAGTTCCCGGTACCACTCCTACAATGAGCAGTTCTTC. It yields the protein CASSSRYHSYNEQFF.